This T cell receptor (beta chain) emerged from a study of shared clonotypes between healthy human individuals. Negatively enriched CD4+ T cells were divided by CD45RA into naive and memory. The method was immunoSEQ multiplex PCR; TCRdb's version includes in-frame clones alone and lacks a portion of them. The sample carries roughly 500,000 clones, almost 97% recorded once. Sequencing input: naive CD4+ T cells sorted from blood. Subset in this sample: CD45RA+ positively selected. The receptor comes from a woman in her thirties in good health.

CDR3 in amino acids: CASRPDRVSTNEKLFF. The CDR3 nucleotides read TGTGCCAGTAGGCCCGACAGGGTCTCAACTAATGAAAAACTGTTTTTT. The chain is built from TRBV19 and TRBJ1-4; 7 positions agree with TRBD1. There are 16 residues in the CDR3. Germline V gives CDR1 LNHDA, CDR2 SQIVND (reference sequence). The V segment lost 6 bases and the J segment 0 bases; nucleotides outside the gene matches: 7.